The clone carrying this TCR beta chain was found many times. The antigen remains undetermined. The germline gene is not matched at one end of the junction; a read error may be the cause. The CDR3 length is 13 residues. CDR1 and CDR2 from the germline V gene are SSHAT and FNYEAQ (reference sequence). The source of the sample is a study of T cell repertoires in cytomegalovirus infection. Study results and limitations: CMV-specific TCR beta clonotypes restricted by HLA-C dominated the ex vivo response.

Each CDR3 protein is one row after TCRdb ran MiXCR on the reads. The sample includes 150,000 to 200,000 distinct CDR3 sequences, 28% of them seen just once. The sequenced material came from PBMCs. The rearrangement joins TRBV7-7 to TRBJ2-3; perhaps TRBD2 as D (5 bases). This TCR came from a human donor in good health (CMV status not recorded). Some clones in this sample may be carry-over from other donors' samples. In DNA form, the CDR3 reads TGTGCTAGCAGCCCCGAGGGAGCAGATACGCAGTATTTT. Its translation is CASSPEGADTQYF.